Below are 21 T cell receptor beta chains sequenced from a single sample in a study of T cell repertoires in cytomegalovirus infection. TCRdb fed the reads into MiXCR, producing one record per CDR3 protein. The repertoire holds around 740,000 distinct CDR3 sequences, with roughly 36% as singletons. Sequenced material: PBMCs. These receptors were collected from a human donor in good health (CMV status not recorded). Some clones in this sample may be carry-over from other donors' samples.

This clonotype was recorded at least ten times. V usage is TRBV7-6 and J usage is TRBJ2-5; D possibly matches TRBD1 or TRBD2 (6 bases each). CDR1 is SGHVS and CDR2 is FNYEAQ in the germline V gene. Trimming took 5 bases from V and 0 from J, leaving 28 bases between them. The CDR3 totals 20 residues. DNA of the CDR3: TGTGCCAGCAGCCAGGGACCAAAAGGGTGGGCAGGGGACTACCAAGAGACCCAGTACTTC. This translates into CASSQGPKGWAGDYQETQYF.

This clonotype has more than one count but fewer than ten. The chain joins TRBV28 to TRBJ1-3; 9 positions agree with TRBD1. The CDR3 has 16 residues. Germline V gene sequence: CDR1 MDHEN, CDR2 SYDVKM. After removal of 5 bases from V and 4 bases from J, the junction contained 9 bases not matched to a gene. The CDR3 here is CASSVLQGARGNTIYF. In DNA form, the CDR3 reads TGTGCCAGCAGTGTTTTACAGGGGGCGAGAGGAAACACCATATATTTT.

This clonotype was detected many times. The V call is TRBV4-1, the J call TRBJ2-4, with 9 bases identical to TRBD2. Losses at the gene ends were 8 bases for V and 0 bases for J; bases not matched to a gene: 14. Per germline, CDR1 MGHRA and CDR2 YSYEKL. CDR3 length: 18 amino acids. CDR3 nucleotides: TGCGCCAGCGCCGCCCCGGCGGGAGGGAGAAAAGCCAAAAACATTCAGTACTTC. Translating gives CASAAPAGGRKAKNIQYF.

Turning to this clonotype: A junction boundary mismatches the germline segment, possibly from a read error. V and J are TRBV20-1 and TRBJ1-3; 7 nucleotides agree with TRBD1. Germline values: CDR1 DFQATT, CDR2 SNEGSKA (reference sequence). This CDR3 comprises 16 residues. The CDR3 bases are TGCAGTGCTATAAGGGGACAGAAATTCTCTGGAAACACCATACATTTT. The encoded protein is CSAIRGQKFSGNTIHF.

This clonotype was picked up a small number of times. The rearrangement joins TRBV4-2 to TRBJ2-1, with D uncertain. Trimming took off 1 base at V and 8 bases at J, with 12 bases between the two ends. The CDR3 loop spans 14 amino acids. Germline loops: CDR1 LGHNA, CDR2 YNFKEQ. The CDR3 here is CASSQGFTAYEQFF. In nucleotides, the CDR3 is TGTGCCAGCAGCCAAGGATTCACAGCATATGAGCAGTTCTTC.

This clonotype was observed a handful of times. CDR3 DNA: TGTGCCATCAGTGAGCGCCCCCCGAACACCGGGGAGCTGTTTTTT. Protein product: CAISERPPNTGELFF. The rearrangement uses TRBV10-3 and TRBJ2-2; D is uncertain. The CDR3 is 15 amino acids. V lost 2 bases to trimming and J lost 0 bases, with 7 bases between them. CDR1 ENHRY and CDR2 SYGVKD come from the germline V gene.

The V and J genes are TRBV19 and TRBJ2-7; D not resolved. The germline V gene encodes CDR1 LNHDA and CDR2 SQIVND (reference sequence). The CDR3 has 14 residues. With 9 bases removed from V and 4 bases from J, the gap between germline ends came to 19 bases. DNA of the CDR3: TGTGCCAGCAAACCCTCCGAGTTTGTGTACGAGCAGTACTTC. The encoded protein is CASKPSEFVYEQYF. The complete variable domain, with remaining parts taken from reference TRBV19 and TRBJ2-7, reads DGGITQSPKYLFRKEGQNVTLSCEQNLNHDAMYWYRQDPGQGLRLIYYSQIVNDFQKGDIAEGYSVSREKKESFPLTVTSAQKNPTAFYLCASKPSEFVYEQYFGPGTRLTVT.

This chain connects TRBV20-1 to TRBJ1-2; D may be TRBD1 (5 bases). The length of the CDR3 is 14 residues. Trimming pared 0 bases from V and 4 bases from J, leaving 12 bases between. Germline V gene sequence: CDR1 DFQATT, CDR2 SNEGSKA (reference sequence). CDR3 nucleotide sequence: TGCAGTGCTAGAGATCGGGACCCAGTCTATGGCTACACCTTC. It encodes CSARDRDPVYGYTF.

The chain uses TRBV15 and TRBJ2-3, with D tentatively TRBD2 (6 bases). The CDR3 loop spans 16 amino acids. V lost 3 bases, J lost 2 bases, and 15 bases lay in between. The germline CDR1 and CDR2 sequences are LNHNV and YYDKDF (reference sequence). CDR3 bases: TGTGCCACCAGCAGCACGCCGGGACTTCTCACAGATACGCAGTATTTT. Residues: CATSSTPGLLTDTQYF.

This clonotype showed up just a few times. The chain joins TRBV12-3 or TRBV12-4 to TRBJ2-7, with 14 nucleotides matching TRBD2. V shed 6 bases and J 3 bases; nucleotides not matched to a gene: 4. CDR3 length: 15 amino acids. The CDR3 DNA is TGTGCCAGCAGACAAGGGACTAGCGGGGGCTACGAGCAGTACTTC. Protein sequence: CASRQGTSGGYEQYF.

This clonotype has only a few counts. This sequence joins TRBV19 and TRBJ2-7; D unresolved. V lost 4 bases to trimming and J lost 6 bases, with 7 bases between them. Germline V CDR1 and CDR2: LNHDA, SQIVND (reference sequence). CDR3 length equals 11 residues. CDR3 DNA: TGTGCCAGTAGTAAGTTTGGCGAGCAGTACTTC. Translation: CASSKFGEQYF. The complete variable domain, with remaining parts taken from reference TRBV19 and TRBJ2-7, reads DGGITQSPKYLFRKEGQNVTLSCEQNLNHDAMYWYRQDPGQGLRLIYYSQIVNDFQKGDIAEGYSVSREKKESFPLTVTSAQKNPTAFYLCASSKFGEQYFGPGTRLTVT.

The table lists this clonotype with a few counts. This CDR3 is CASSLADRGSADTQYF. The CDR3 DNA reads TGCGCCAGCAGCTTGGCCGACAGGGGGTCCGCAGATACGCAGTATTTT. The genes are TRBV5-1 and TRBJ2-3, with 9 positions matching TRBD1. Germline trimming cut 0 bases from V and 4 bases from J; bases unmatched to any gene: 6. This CDR3 comprises 16 residues. The germline V gene has CDR1 SGHRS and CDR2 YFSETQ.

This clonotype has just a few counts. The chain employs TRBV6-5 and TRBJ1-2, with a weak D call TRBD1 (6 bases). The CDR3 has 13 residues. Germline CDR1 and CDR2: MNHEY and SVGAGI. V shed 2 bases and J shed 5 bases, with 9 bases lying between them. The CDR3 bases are TGTGCCAGCAGTTACGTAGGACAGTATGGCTACACCTTC. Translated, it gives CASSYVGQYGYTF.

The CDR3 DNA sequence: TGCGCCAGCAGTTCCAAGCGGGGTGGGACAGATACGCAGTATTTT. It encodes CASSSKRGGTDTQYF. The chain uses TRBV10-1 and TRBJ2-3; 7 nucleotides align to TRBD2. CDR1 and CDR2 (germline): WNHNN, SYGVQD (reference sequence). V gave up 5 bases and J gave up 3 bases; unmatched junction bases: 8. The CDR3 is made up of 15 amino acids.

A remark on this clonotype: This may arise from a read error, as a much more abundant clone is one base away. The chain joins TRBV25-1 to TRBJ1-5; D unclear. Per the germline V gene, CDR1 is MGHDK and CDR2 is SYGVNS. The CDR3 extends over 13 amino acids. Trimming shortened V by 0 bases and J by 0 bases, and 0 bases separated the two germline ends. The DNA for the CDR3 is TGTGCCAGCAGTGAATATAGCAATCAGCCCCAGCATTTT. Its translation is CASSEYSNQPQHF.

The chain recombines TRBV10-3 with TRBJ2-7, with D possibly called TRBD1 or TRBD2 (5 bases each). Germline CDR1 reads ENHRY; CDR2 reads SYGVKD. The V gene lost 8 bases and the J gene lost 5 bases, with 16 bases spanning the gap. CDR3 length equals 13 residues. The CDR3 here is CAIGTGATDEQYF. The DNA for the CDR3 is TGTGCCATCGGAACCGGGGCTACGGACGAGCAGTACTTC.

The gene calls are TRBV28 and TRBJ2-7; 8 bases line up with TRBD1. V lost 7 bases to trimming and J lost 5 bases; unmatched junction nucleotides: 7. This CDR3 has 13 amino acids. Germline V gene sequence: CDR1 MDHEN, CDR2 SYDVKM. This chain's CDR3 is CASNTDREHEQYF. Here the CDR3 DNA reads TGTGCCAGCAACACGGACAGGGAACACGAGCAGTACTTC.

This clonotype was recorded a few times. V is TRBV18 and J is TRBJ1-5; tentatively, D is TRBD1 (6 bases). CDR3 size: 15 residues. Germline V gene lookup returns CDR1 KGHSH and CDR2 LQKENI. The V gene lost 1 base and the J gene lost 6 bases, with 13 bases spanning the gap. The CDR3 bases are TGTGCCAGCTCACCACAGAGCAGGGGTAGTCAGCCCCAGCATTTT. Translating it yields CASSPQSRGSQPQHF.

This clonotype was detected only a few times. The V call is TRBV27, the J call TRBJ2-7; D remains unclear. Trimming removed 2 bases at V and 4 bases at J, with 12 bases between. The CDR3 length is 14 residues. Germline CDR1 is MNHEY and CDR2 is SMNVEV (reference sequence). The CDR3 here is CASSLRAVDYEQYF. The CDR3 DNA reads TGTGCCAGCAGTTTAAGGGCGGTGGATTACGAGCAGTACTTC.

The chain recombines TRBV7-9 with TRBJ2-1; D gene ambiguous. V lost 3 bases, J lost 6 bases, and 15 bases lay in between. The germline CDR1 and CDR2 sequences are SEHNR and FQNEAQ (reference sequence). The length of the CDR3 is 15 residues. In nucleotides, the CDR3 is TGTGCCAGCAGCTTCTTCCAGCAGACCTCCAATGAGCAGTTCTTC. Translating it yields CASSFFQQTSNEQFF.

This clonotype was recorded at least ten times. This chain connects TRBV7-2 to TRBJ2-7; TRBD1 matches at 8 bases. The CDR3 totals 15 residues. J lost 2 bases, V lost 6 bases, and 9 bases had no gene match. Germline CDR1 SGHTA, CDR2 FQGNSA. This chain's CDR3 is CASRWTGRSPYEQYF. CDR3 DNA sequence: TGTGCCAGCAGATGGACAGGGAGGTCACCCTACGAGCAGTACTTC.